Below, 13 T cell receptor beta chains from the same sample are listed, as sequenced in a study of cytomegalovirus exposure and HLA in healthy donors. In the PCR, 60 Vbeta and 13 Jbeta primers were used. Measured with immunoSEQ multiplex PCR; TCRdb has only the in-frame clones, and not every one. The sample gives some 160,000 clones, around 77% of which show up once; around 2.2% is in the top ten. The sequenced sample consisted of PBMCs. The receptors were sampled from a man in his sixties in good health and CMV-seronegative.

The rearrangement links TRBV5-4 to TRBJ2-5; TRBD2 is a possible D gene (7 bases). Germline CDR1 is SGHNT and CDR2 is YYREEE (reference sequence). V lost 1 base and J 2 bases, leaving 15 bases between the germline ends. The CDR3 runs 16 residues. The CDR3 loop reads CASSLLGAGAQETQYF. The CDR3 region has the DNA TGTGCCAGCAGCTTGCTAGGCGCGGGGGCACAAGAGACCCAGTACTTC.

This chain uses TRBV6-6 with TRBJ2-5; 13 nucleotides line up with TRBD2. From germline, CDR1 is MNHNY and CDR2 SVGAGI (reference sequence). This CDR3 is 15 amino acids long. J was trimmed by 5 bases and V by 6 bases; bases with no gene match: 6. The CDR3 DNA sequence: TGTGCCAGCAGGATTGGGACTAGCGGGATTGAGACCCAGTACTTC. Amino acid sequence: CASRIGTSGIETQYF.

The gene calls are TRBV7-9 and TRBJ1-2, with TRBD1 matching 10 bases. CDR1 is SEHNR, CDR2 FQNEAQ, per germline (reference sequence). This CDR3 spans 14 amino acids. J gave up 4 bases and V 4 bases, and 3 bases lay outside the gene matches. As DNA, the CDR3 is TGTGCCAGCAGCTCATGGACAGGGGGCTATGGCTACACCTTC. This gives the protein CASSSWTGGYGYTF.

This clone turned up a few times. V gene TRBV5-4 combines with J gene TRBJ2-5; 10 bases match TRBD2. CDR1 and CDR2 (germline): SGHNT, YYREEE (reference sequence). With V trimmed by 0 bases and J by 0 bases, 5 bases remained unmatched. This CDR3 has 17 amino acids. The CDR3 here is CASSLVGSGRYQETQYF. The CDR3 coding sequence is TGTGCCAGCAGCTTGGTGGGTAGCGGGAGGTACCAAGAGACCCAGTACTTC. Using reference TRBV5-4 and TRBJ2-5 for the parts outside the CDR3, the full variable domain is ETGVTQSPTHLIKTRGQQVTLRCSSQSGHNTVSWYQQALGQGPQFIFQYYREEENGRGNFPPRFSGLQFPNYSSELNVNALELDDSALYLCASSLVGSGRYQETQYFGPGTRLLVL.

The rearrangement uses TRBV7-2 and TRBJ2-1; 7 nucleotides align to TRBD2. Germline CDR1 reads SGHTA; CDR2 reads FQGNSA. With V trimmed by 6 bases and J by 4 bases, 9 bases remained unmatched. The CDR3 has 15 amino acids. CDR3 sequence reads: CASSRMAGVYNEQFF. In DNA, the CDR3 is TGTGCCAGCAGTCGGATGGCGGGGGTGTACAATGAGCAGTTCTTC.

This chain links TRBV15 with TRBJ1-3, with 7 positions matching TRBD1. The CDR3 loop spans 18 amino acids. V lost 1 base and J lost 0; bases outside the gene matches: 9. Germline V gives CDR1 LNHNV, CDR2 YYDKDF (reference sequence). In DNA, the CDR3 is TGTGCCACCAGCAGAGGGAGGGGGCAGCCCTCCTCTGGAAACACCATATATTTT. This encodes CATSRGRGQPSSGNTIYF.

This chain uses TRBV15 with TRBJ1-1; TRBD1 matches at 7 bases. From germline, CDR1 is LNHNV and CDR2 YYDKDF (reference sequence). CDR3 length: 17 amino acids. After removal of 1 base from V and 2 bases from J, the junction contained 10 bases not matched to a gene. CDR3 protein: CATSRVELQGRNTEAFF. The CDR3 nucleotides are TGTGCCACCAGCAGAGTCGAACTACAGGGGAGAAACACTGAAGCTTTCTTT.

This clone was picked up a small number of times. The chain recombines TRBV21-1 with TRBJ2-7; TRBD1 reflects the table's D call only, with no check against the DNA. TRBV21-1 is described as a pseudogene. The CDR3 has 12 residues. Here the CDR3 reads CASSHRSYEQYF. The CDR3 nucleotides read TGTGCCAGCAGCCACAGGTCCTACGAGCAGTACTTC.

In this sample, this clone turned up a few times. The J gene is TRBJ1-1, the V gene TRBV5-1, with 7 bases aligning to TRBD1. Germline V gene data show CDR1 as SGHRS and CDR2 as YFSETQ. V shed 2 bases, J shed 0 bases, and the junction held 4 bases outside the gene matches. This CDR3 is built from 15 residues. The CDR3 is CASSLGTVMNTEAFF. For the CDR3, the DNA is TGCGCCAGCAGCTTAGGGACAGTCATGAACACTGAAGCTTTCTTT.

CDR3 sequence: CASSEAAGGPQHF. The CDR3 bases are TGTGCCAGCAGTGAAGCAGCGGGGGGGCCCCAGCATTTT. The gene calls are TRBV6-1 and TRBJ1-5, with D perhaps matching TRBD1 (5 bases). The CDR3 has 13 residues. Germline V CDR1 and CDR2: MNHNS, SASEGT. V lost 0 bases to trimming and J lost 9 bases, with 9 bases between them.

The chain employs TRBV5-4 and TRBJ2-1; 8 bases agree with TRBD2. J was trimmed by 9 bases and V by 0 bases; bases with no gene match: 5. Germline V gives CDR1 SGHNT, CDR2 YYREEE (reference sequence). This CDR3 is built from 14 residues. This CDR3 is CASSLGSGSGEQFF. The CDR3 DNA is TGTGCCAGCAGCTTGGGGAGCGGGAGTGGTGAGCAGTTCTTC.

V gene TRBV6-5 combines with J gene TRBJ2-4; 9 positions match TRBD1. V gave up 5 bases and J gave up 10 bases; unmatched junction bases: 6. CDR3 length equals 13 residues. Looked up from germline, CDR1 is MNHEY and CDR2 is SVGAGI. CDR3: CASSRGQGQIQYF. The CDR3 bases are TGTGCCAGCAGTCGGGGACAGGGACAGATTCAGTACTTC.

The chain recombines TRBV29-1 with TRBJ2-1; 8 bases are a match to TRBD2. Germline lookup yields CDR1 SQVTM and CDR2 ANQGSEA. The CDR3 runs 13 residues. CDR3 in DNA: TGCAGGATCAGCGGGAGTGGCTACAATGAGCAGTTCTTC. It encodes CRISGSGYNEQFF.